This T cell receptor (beta chain) was captured by sequencing in a study of post-analysis software for immune sequencing data. Across the study: Relapsing-remitting, secondary progressive and progressive-relapsing multiple sclerosis were all included among the disease courses. Study-level results: Patients showed TRBV5-6, TRBV5-1 and TRBV20-1 among a few TRBV segments more frequent than in controls.

Turning to this clonotype: Its antigen is not identified. The junction shows a germline mismatch at one end, possibly a read error.

Unique molecular identifiers featured in each of the TCR beta cDNA libraries. TCRdb ran MiXCR on the PCR reads and lists one entry per CDR3 protein. The repertoire holds around 180,000 distinct CDR3 sequences, with around 28% as singletons. Germline V lookup: CDR1 DFQATT, CDR2 SNEGSKA (reference sequence). CDR3 length equals 16 residues. The material sequenced was blood. The V gene is TRBV20-1, the J gene TRBJ2-7; 13 bases agree with TRBD2. The sequence was obtained from a girl under 18 with multiple sclerosis. The CDR3 loop is CSARGGTSGILYERYF. For the CDR3, the DNA is TGCAGTGCTAGAGGAGGGACTAGCGGGATTTTGTACGAGCGGTACTTC.